This TCR beta chain was documented in a study of control samples from healthy donors and cancer patients. Trimming stripped 5 bases from V and 3 bases from J, with 3 bases between. The CDR3 totals 11 residues. Germline V gene lookup returns CDR1 SNHLY and CDR2 FYNNEI. Some clones are missing from TCRdb's copy, which holds only in-frame ones; the method was immunoSEQ multiplex PCR. The sample lists approximately 150,000 clones; about nine tenths were seen once. This TCR derives from a man in his thirties or forties in good health. Source material: blood. V usage is TRBV2 and J usage is TRBJ2-3; D is ambiguous. CDR3 sequence reads: CASSLTDTQYF. The CDR3, as DNA: TGTGCCAGCAGTTTGACAGATACGCAGTATTTT.